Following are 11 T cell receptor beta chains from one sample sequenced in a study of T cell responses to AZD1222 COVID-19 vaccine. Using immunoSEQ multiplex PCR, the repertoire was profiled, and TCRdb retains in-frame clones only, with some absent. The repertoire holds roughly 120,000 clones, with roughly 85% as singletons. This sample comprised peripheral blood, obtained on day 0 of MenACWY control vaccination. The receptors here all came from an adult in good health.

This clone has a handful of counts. CDR3 sequence reads: CASSRTNTVGYTF. CDR3 DNA sequence: TGCGCCAGCAGCCGCACAAATACGGTTGGCTACACCTTC. This chain joins TRBV4-1 and TRBJ1-2, with D unresolved. Germline CDR1 MGHRA, CDR2 YSYEKL. Between the trimmed V and J ends, which lost 4 bases and 7 bases, there was a span of 13 bases. CDR3 size: 13 residues.

CDR3 DNA: TGTGCCAGCAGCTTAAACTCTCTAGCGGGAGCCGGCAATGAGCAGTTCTTC. Residues: CASSLNSLAGAGNEQFF. The chain uses TRBV5-6 and TRBJ2-1; the match to TRBD2 covers 10 bases. From germline, CDR1 is SGHDT and CDR2 YYEEEE. CDR3 length equals 17 residues. The J segment lost 6 bases and the V segment lost 2 bases, leaving 11 bases of the junction unmatched.

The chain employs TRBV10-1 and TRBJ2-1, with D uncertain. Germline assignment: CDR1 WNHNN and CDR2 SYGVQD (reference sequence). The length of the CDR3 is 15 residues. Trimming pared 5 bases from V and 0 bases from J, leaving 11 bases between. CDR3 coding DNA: TGCGCCAGCAGTTCTGATCCGAGCTCCTACAATGAGCAGTTCTTC. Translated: CASSSDPSSYNEQFF.

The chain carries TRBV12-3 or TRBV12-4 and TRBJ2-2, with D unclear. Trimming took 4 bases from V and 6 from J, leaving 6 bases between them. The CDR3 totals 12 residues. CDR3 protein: CASSWWAGELFF. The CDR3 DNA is TGTGCCAGCAGTTGGTGGGCCGGGGAGCTGTTTTTT.

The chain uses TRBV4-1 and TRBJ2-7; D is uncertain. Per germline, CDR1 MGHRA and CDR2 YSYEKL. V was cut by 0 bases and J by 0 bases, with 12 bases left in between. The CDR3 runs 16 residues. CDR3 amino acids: CASSQESHLSSYEQYF. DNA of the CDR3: TGCGCCAGCAGCCAAGAGTCGCACCTATCCTCCTACGAGCAGTACTTC.

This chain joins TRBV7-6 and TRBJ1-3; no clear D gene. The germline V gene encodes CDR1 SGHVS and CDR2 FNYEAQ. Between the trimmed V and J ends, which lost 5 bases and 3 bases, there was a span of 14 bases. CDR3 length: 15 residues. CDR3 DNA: TGTGCCAGCAGCCCCCTTGGAGGCGGTGGAAACACCATATATTTT. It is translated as CASSPLGGGGNTIYF.

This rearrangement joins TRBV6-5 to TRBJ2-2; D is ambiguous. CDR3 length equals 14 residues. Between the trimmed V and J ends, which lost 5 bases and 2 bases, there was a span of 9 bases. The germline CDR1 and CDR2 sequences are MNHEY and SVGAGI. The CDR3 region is CASSPAYNTGELFF. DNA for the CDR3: TGTGCCAGCAGTCCAGCCTACAACACCGGGGAGCTGTTTTTT.

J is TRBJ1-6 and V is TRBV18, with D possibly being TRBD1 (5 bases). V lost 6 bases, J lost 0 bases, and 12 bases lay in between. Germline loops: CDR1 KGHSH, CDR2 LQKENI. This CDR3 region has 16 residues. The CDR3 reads CASSQIDSSYNSPLHF. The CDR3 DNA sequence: TGTGCCAGCTCGCAAATCGACAGCTCCTATAATTCACCCCTCCACTTT.

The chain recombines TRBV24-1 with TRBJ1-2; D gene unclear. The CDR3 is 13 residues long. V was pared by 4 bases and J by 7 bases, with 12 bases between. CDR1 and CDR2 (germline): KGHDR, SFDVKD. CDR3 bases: TGTGCCACCAGTGACCGGGCGGTTGGTGGCTACACCTTC. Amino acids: CATSDRAVGGYTF.

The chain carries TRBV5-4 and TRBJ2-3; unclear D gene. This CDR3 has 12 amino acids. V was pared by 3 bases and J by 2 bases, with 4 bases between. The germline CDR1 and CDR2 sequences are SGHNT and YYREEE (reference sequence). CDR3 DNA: TGTGCCAGCAGCTCCTTCACAGATACGCAGTATTTT. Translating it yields CASSSFTDTQYF.

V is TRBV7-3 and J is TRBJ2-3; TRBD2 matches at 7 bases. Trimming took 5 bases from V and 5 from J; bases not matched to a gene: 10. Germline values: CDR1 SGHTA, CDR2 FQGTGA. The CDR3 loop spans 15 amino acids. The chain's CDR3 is CASSPSRTRIDTQYF. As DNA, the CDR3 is TGTGCCAGCAGCCCCTCCCGGACTAGGATAGATACGCAGTATTTT.